This T cell receptor (beta chain) emerged from a study of cytomegalovirus exposure and HLA in healthy donors. The CDR3 sequence is 14 residues long. The germline V gene encodes CDR1 SGHVS and CDR2 FQNEAQ. Trimming removed 6 bases from V and 5 bases from J; junction bases left unmatched: 4. Findings and caveats of the study: The classifier reportedly diagnosed cytomegalovirus status with high specificity and sensitivity. TCR beta V- and J-gene trimming was later associated with a missense DCLRE1C variant.

Donors counted as nominally healthy when sampled, yet unrecorded immune exposures were likely. For this clone: As yet, its antigen is unknown.

The PCR had 60 Vbeta and 13 Jbeta primers. TCRdb keeps only in-frame clones here, not all; method: immunoSEQ multiplex PCR. The sample has about 120,000 clones, around 75% seen once. The sequenced sample was PBMCs. The chain is built from TRBV7-8 and TRBJ2-7; 13 bases align to TRBD2. The receptor was derived from a woman aged 25 to 39 in good health and CMV-seronegative. The CDR3 bases are TGTGCCAGCAGTACTAGCGGGGGGGTGAACGAGCAGTACTTC. It codes for CASSTSGGVNEQYF. The entire variable domain, with the rest obtained from reference TRBV7-8 and TRBJ2-7, is as follows: GAGVSQSPRYKVAKRGQDVALRCDPISGHVSLFWYQQALGQGPEFLTYFQNEAQLDKSGLPSDRFFAERPEGSVSTLKIQRTQQEDSAVYLCASSTSGGVNEQYFGPGTRLTVT.